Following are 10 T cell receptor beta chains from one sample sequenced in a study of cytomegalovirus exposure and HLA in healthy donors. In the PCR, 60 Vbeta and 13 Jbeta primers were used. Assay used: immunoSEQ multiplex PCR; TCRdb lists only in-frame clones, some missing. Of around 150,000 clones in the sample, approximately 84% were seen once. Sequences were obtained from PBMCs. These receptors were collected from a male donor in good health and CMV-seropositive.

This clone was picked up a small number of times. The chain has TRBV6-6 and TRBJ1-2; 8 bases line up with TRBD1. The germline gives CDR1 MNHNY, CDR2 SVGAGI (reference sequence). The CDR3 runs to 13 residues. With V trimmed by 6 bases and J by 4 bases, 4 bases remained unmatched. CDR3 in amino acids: CASSLDRGYGYTF. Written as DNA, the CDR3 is TGTGCCAGCAGCCTCGACAGGGGCTATGGCTACACCTTC.

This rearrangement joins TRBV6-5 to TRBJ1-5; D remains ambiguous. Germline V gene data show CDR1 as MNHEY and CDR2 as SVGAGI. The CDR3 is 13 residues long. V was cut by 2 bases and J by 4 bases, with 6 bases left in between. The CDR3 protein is CASSYGGNQPQHF. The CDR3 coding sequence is TGTGCCAGCAGTTACGGAGGGAATCAGCCCCAGCATTTT.

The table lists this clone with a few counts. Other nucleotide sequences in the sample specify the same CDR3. CDR3 DNA: TGCAGTGCAGGGGATTCCTACGAGCAGTACTTC. Translated: CSAGDSYEQYF. The chain combines TRBV20-1 with TRBJ2-7, with D possibly being TRBD1 (5 bases). The germline V gene encodes CDR1 DFQATT and CDR2 SNEGSKA (reference sequence). This CDR3 has 11 amino acids. Trimming stripped 6 bases from V and 1 base from J, with 7 bases between.

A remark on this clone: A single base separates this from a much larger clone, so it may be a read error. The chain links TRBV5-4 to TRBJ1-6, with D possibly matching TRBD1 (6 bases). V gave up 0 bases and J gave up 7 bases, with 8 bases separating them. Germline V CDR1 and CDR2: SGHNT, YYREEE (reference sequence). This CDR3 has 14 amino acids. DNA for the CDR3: TGTGCCAGCAGCTTGGATGGACAGAATTCACCCCTCCACTTT. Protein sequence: CASSLDGQNSPLHF.

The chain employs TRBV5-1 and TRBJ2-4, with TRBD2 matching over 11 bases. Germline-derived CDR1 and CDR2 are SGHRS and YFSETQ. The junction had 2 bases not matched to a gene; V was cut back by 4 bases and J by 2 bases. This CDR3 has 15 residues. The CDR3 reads CASSVAGGTKNIQYF. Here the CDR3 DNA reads TGCGCCAGCAGCGTAGCGGGAGGGACCAAAAACATTCAGTACTTC. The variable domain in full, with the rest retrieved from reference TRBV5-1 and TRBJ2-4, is KAGVTQTPRYLIKTRGQQVTLSCSPISGHRSVSWYQQTPGQGLQFLFEYFSETQRNKGNFPGRFSGRQFSNSRSEMNVSTLELGDSALYLCASSVAGGTKNIQYFGAGTRLSVL.

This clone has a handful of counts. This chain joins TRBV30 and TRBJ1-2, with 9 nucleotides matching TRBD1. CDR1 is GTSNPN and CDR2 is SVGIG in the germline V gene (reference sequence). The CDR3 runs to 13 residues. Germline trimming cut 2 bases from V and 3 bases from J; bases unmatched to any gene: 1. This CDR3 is CAWSRQGDYGYTF. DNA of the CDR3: TGTGCCTGGAGTCGACAGGGGGACTATGGCTACACCTTC.

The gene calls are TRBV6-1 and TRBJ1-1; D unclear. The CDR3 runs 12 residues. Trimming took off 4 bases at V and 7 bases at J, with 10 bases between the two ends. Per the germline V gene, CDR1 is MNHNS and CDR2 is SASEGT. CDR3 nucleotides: TGTGCCAGCAGTGCGGTCAATATTGAAGCTTTCTTT. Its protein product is CASSAVNIEAFF.

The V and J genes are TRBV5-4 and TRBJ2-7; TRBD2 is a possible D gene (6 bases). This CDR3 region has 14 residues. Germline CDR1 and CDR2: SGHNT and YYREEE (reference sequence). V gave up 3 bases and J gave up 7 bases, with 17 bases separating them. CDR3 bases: TGTGCCAGCAGCTCACCGACTAGTTCGGGAGAGCAGTACTTC. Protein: CASSSPTSSGEQYF.

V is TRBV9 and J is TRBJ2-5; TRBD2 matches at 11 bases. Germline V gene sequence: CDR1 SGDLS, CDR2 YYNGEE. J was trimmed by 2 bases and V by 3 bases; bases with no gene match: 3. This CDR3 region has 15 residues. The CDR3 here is CASSGTSGRQETQYF. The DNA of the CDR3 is TGTGCCAGCAGCGGAACTAGCGGGAGACAAGAGACCCAGTACTTC. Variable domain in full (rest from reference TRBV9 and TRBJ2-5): DSGVTQTPKHLITATGQRVTLRCSPRSGDLSVYWYQQSLDQGLQFLIQYYNGEERAKGNILERFSAQQFPDLHSELNLSSLELGDSALYFCASSGTSGRQETQYFGPGTRLLVL.

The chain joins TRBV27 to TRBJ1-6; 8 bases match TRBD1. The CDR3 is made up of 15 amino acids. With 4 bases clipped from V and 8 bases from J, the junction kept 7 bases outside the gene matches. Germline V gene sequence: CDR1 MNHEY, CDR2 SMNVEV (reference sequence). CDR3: CASSSRDRRDSPLHF. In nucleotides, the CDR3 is TGTGCCAGCAGTTCTCGGGACAGGAGGGATTCACCCCTCCACTTT.